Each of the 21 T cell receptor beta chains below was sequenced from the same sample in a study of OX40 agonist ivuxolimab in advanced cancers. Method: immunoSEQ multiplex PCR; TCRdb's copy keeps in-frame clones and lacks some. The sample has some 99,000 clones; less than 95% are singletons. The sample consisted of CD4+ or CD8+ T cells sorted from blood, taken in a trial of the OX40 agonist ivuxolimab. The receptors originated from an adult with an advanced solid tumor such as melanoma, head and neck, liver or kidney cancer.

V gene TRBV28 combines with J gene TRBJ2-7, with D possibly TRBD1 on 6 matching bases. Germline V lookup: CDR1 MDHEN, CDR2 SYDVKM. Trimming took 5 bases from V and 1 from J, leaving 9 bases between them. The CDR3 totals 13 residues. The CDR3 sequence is CASSEGQSYEQYF. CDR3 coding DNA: TGTGCCAGCAGTGAGGGACAATCCTACGAGCAGTACTTC.

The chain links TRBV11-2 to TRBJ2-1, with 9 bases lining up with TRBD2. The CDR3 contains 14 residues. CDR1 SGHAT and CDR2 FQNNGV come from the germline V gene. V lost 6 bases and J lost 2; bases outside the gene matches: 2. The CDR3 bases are TGTGCCAGCAGTGGCGGGAGGGCCTACAATGAGCAGTTCTTC. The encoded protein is CASSGGRAYNEQFF.

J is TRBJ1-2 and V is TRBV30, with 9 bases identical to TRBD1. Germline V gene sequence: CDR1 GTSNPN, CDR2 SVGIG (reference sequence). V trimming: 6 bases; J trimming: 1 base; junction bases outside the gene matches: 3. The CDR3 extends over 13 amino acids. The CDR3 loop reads CACPGQGNYGYTF. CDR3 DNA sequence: TGTGCCTGTCCGGGACAGGGTAACTATGGCTACACCTTC.

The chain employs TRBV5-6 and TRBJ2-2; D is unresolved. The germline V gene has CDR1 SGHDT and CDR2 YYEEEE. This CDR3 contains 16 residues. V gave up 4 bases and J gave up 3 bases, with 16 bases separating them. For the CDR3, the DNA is TGTGCCAGCAGCCAACTTCGTGACCTGGACACCGGGGAGCTGTTTTTT. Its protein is CASSQLRDLDTGELFF.

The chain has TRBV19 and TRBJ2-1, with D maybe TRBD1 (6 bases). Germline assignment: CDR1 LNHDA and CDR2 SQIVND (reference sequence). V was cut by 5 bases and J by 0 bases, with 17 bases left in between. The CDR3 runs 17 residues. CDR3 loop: CASSPQRGGSSYNEQFF. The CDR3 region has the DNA TGTGCCAGTAGTCCCCAAAGAGGGGGAAGCTCCTACAATGAGCAGTTCTTC.

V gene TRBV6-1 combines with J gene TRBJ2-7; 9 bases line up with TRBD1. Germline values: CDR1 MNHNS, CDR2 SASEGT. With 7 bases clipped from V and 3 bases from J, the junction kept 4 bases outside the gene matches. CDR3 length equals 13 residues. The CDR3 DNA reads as TGTGCCAGCATAAAGGACAGGGGCTACGAGCAGTACTTC. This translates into CASIKDRGYEQYF.

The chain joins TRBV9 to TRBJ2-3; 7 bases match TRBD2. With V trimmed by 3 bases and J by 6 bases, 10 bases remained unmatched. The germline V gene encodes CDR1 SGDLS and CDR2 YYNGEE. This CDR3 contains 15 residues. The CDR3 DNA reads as TGTGCCAGCAGCGCCCCCGGGGCGGGAGCGGATACGCAGTATTTT. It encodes CASSAPGAGADTQYF.

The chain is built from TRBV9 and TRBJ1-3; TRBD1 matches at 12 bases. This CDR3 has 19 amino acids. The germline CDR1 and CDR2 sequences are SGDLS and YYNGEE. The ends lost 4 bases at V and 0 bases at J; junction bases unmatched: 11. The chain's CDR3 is CASSTSPGTGGSSGNTIYF. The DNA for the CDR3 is TGTGCCAGCAGCACCAGTCCCGGGACAGGGGGCAGCTCTGGAAACACCATATATTTT.

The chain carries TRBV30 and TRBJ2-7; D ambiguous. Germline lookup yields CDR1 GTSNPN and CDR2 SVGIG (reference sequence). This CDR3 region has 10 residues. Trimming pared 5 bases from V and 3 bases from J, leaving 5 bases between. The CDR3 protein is CAWGIYEQYF. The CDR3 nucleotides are TGTGCCTGGGGAATCTACGAGCAGTACTTC.

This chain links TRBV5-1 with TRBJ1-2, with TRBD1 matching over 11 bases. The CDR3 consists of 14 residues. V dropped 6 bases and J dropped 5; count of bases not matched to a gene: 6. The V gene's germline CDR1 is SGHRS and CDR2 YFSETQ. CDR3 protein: CASTQDRGLYGYTF. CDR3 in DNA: TGCGCCAGCACCCAGGACAGGGGGCTGTATGGCTACACCTTC.

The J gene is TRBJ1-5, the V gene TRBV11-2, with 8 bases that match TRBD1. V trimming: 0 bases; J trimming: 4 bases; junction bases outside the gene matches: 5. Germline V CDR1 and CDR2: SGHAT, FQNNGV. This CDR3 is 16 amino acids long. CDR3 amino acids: CASSLDSGGGNQPQHF. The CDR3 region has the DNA TGTGCCAGCAGCTTAGACTCAGGGGGCGGAAATCAGCCCCAGCATTTT.

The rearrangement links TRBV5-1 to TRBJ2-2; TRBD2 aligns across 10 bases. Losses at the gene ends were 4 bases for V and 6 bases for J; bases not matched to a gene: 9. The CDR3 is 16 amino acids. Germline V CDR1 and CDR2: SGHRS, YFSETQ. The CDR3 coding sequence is TGCGCCAGCAGCCCGAACCTAGCGGGAGTTTCCGGGGAGCTGTTTTTT. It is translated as CASSPNLAGVSGELFF.

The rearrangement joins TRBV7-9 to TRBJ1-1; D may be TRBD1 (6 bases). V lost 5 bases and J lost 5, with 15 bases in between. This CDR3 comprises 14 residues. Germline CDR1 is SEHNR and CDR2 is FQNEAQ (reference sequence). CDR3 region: CASSPPGARTEAFF. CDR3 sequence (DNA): TGTGCCAGCAGCCCCCCGGGGGCAAGGACTGAAGCTTTCTTT.

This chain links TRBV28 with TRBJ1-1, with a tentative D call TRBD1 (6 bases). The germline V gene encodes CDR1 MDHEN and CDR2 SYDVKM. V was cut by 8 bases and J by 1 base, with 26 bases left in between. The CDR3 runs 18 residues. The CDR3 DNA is TGTGCCAGCCCCCCCCCTGTCGGGGGCGCCATTAAGAACACTGAAGCTTTCTTT. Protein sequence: CASPPPVGGAIKNTEAFF.

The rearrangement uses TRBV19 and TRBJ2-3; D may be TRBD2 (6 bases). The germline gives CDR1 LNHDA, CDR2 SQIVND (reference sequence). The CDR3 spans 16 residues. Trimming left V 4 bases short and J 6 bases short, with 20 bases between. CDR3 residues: CASSTPGGGPIDTQYF. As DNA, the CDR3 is TGTGCCAGTAGTACCCCTGGGGGAGGTCCTATCGATACGCAGTATTTT. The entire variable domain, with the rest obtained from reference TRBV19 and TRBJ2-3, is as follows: DGGITQSPKYLFRKEGQNVTLSCEQNLNHDAMYWYRQDPGQGLRLIYYSQIVNDFQKGDIAEGYSVSREKKESFPLTVTSAQKNPTAFYLCASSTPGGGPIDTQYFGPGTRLTVL.

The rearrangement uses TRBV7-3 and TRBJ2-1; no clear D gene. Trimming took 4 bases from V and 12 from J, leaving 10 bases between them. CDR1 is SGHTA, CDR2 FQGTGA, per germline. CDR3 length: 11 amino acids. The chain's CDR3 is CASSSTEGQFF. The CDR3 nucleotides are TGTGCCAGCAGCTCCACCGAAGGGCAGTTCTTC.

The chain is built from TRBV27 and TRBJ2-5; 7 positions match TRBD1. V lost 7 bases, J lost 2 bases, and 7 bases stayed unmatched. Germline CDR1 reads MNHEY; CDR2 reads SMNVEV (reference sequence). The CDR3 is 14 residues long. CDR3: CASTSGQKQETQYF. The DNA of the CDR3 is TGTGCCAGCACCTCGGGACAGAAGCAAGAGACCCAGTACTTC.

The CDR3 region is CASSLVLGAGNNEQFF. The CDR3 bases are TGTGCCAGCAGCTTAGTCCTGGGGGCAGGGAACAATGAGCAGTTCTTC. V and J are TRBV7-8 and TRBJ2-1; a possible D gene is TRBD1 (6 bases). The CDR3 has 16 amino acids. V gave up 1 base and J gave up 5 bases, with 15 bases separating them. Looked up from germline, CDR1 is SGHVS and CDR2 is FQNEAQ.

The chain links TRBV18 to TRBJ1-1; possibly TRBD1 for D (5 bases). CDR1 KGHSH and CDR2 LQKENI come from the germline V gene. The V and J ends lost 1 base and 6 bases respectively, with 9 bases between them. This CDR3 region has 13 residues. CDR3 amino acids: CASSPRRDAEAFF. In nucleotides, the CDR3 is TGTGCCAGCTCACCACGCAGGGACGCTGAAGCTTTCTTT.

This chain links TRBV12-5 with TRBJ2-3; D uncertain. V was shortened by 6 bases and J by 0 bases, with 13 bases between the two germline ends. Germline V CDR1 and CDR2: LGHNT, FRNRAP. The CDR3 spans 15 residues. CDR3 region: CASGLGSGSTDTQYF. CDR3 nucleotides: TGTGCTAGTGGCCTCGGATCAGGAAGCACAGATACGCAGTATTTT.

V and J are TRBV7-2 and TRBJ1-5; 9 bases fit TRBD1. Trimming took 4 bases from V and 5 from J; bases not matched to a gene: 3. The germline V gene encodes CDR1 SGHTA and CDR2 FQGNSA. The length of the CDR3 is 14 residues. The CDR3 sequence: CASSSRTGDQPQHF. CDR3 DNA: TGTGCCAGCAGCTCCCGGACAGGGGATCAGCCCCAGCATTTT.